The 9 T cell receptor beta chains below come from one sample, sequenced in a study of CD8 T cells in Susac syndrome. The RNA input was roughly 0.5 to 1 ug, and it was reverse transcribed with random hexamers. One entry per CDR3 protein, called by TCRdb with MiXCR from the immunoSEQ multiplex PCR reads. Among more than 200,000 distinct CDR3 sequences listed, 94% were seen once. Sequencing was carried out using CD4+ T cells from PBMCs. Receptor source: a human donor with Susac syndrome.

The rearrangement links TRBV6-1 to TRBJ2-4; TRBD1 matches 9 bases. The CDR3 loop spans 14 amino acids. From germline, CDR1 is MNHNS and CDR2 SASEGT. V dropped 4 bases and J dropped 4; count of bases not matched to a gene: 2. The CDR3 nucleotides read TGTGCCAGCAGTGTGGGGACAGGGAAAAACATTCAGTACTTC. Translation: CASSVGTGKNIQYF.

This chain joins TRBV20-1 and TRBJ2-3; maybe TRBD1 (6 bases). CDR1 is DFQATT and CDR2 is SNEGSKA in the germline V gene (reference sequence). Trimming took off 6 bases at V and 10 bases at J, with 14 bases between the two ends. There are 11 residues in the CDR3. This CDR3 reads CSAGRPGAQYF. CDR3 DNA: TGCAGTGCCGGCCGGCCAGGGGCGCAGTATTTT.

The chain is built from TRBV28 and TRBJ1-1, with D possibly TRBD1 on 5 matching bases. This CDR3 has 13 amino acids. V was clipped by 7 bases and J by 8 bases, with 17 bases between them. CDR1 and CDR2 from the germline V gene are MDHEN and SYDVKM. The CDR3 region is CASTKAGVAEAFF. The CDR3 region has the DNA TGTGCCAGCACTAAAGCGGGGGTTGCAGAAGCTTTCTTT.

The CDR3 loop reads CASSLGENQETQYF. CDR3 in DNA: TGTGCCAGCAGCTTAGGAGAGAACCAAGAGACCCAGTACTTC. This chain links TRBV7-9 with TRBJ2-5; no clear D gene. CDR1 is SEHNR, CDR2 FQNEAQ, per germline (reference sequence). Trimming took 1 base from V and 0 from J, leaving 6 bases between them. The CDR3 is made up of 14 amino acids.

This chain uses TRBV30 with TRBJ2-5; TRBD1 agrees at 8 bases. The V gene end was trimmed by 7 bases and the J gene end by 5 bases; junction bases not matched to a gene: 12. This CDR3 has 14 amino acids. Germline V gene sequence: CDR1 GTSNPN, CDR2 SVGIG (reference sequence). CDR3 sequence: CASRNPGGAETQYF. CDR3 nucleotides: TGTGCCTCGCGAAACCCAGGGGGCGCGGAGACCCAGTACTTC.

The chain has TRBV2 and TRBJ2-2, with D possibly TRBD1 on 5 matching bases. The germline gives CDR1 SNHLY, CDR2 FYNNEI. The V end lost 8 bases, the J end lost 2 bases, and 12 bases lay between the germline ends. The CDR3 loop spans 14 amino acids. The CDR3: CASSGHVNTGELFF. DNA of the CDR3: TGTGCCAGCTCAGGACACGTCAACACCGGGGAGCTGTTTTTT.

This chain links TRBV7-9 with TRBJ1-2; D possibly corresponds to TRBD1 (5 bases). This CDR3 has 14 amino acids. Germline loops: CDR1 SEHNR, CDR2 FQNEAQ (reference sequence). Between the trimmed V and J ends, which lost 4 bases and 2 bases, there was a span of 11 bases. The CDR3 DNA sequence: TGTGCCAGCAGCTCCCGGGAGGGGAACTATGGCTACACCTTC. As protein: CASSSREGNYGYTF.

V and J are TRBV5-1 and TRBJ2-5; 8 bases agree with TRBD1. The CDR3 loop spans 15 amino acids. CDR1 and CDR2 from the germline V gene are SGHRS and YFSETQ. V trimming: 4 bases; J trimming: 7 bases; junction bases outside the gene matches: 12. CDR3 protein: CASSLLGQGALTQYF. The CDR3 region has the DNA TGCGCCAGCAGCCTCCTTGGCCAGGGGGCCCTGACCCAGTACTTC.

V gene TRBV9 combines with J gene TRBJ2-1; maybe TRBD2 (6 bases). The germline CDR1 and CDR2 sequences are SGDLS and YYNGEE. V dropped 1 base and J dropped 1 base, with 9 bases sitting between them. The CDR3 runs to 15 residues. The CDR3 DNA follows: TGTGCCAGCAGCGTAAACGGGGGTTCCTACAATGAGCAGTTCTTC. The encoded protein is CASSVNGGSYNEQFF.